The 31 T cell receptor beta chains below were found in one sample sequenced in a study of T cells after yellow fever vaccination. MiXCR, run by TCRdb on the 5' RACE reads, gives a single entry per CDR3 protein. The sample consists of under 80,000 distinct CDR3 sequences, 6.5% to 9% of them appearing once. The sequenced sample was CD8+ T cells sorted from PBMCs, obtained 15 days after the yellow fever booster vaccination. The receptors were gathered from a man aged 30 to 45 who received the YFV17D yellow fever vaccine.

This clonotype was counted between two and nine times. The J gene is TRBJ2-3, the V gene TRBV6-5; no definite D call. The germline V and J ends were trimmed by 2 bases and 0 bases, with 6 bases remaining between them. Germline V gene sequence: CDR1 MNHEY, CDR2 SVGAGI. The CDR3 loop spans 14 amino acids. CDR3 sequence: CASSYTESTDTQYF. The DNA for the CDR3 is TGTGCCAGCAGTTACACGGAAAGCACAGATACGCAGTATTTT.

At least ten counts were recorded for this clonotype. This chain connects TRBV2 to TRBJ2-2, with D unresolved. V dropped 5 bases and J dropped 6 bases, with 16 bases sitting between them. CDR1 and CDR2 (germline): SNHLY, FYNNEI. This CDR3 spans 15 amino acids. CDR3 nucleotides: TGTGCCAGCAGTCTACTGGGGTTGATCGCCGGGGAGCTGTTTTTT. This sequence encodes CASSLLGLIAGELFF.

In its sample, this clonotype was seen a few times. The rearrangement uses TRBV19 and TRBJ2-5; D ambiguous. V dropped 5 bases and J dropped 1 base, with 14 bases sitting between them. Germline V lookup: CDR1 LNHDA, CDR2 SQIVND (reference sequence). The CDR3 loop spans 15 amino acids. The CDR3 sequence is CASSEVWVRQETQYF. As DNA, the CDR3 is TGTGCCAGTAGTGAGGTGTGGGTCCGCCAAGAGACCCAGTACTTC.

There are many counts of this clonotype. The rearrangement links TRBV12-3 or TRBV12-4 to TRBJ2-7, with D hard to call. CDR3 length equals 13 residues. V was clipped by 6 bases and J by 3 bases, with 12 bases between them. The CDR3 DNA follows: TGTGCCAGCAGCGACTCTTCGGGCTACGAGCAGTACTTC. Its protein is CASSDSSGYEQYF.

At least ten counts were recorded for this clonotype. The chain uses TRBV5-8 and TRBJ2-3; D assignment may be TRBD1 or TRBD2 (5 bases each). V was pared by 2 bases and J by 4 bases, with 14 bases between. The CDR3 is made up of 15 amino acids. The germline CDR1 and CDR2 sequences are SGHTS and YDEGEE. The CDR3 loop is CASSFRVWGPDTQYF. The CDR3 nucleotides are TGTGCCAGCAGCTTTCGGGTGTGGGGACCAGATACGCAGTATTTT.

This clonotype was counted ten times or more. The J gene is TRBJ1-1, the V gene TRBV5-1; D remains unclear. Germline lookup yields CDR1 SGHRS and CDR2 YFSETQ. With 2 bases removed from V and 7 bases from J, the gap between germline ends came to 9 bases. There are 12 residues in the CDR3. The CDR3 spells CASSFRFGEAFF. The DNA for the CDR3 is TGCGCCAGCAGCTTTCGGTTCGGTGAAGCTTTCTTT.

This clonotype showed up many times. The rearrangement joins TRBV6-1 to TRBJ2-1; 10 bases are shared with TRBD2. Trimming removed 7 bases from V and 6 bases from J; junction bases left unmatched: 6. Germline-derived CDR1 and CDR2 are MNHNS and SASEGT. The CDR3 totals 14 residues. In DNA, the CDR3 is TGTGCCAGCATCCAGACTAGCGGGTCCAATGAGCAGTTCTTC. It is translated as CASIQTSGSNEQFF.

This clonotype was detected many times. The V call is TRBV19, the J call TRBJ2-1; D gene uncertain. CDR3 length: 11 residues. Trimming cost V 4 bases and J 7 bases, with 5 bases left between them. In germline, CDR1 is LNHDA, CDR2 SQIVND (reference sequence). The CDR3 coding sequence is TGTGCCAGTAGTAATGGTAATGAGCAGTTCTTC. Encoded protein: CASSNGNEQFF.

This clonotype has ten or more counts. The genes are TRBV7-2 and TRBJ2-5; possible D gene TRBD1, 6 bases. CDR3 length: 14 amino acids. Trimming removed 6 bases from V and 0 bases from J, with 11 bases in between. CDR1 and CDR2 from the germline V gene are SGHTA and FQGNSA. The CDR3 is CASRKGVYQETQYF. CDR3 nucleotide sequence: TGTGCCAGCAGAAAGGGGGTGTACCAAGAGACCCAGTACTTC.

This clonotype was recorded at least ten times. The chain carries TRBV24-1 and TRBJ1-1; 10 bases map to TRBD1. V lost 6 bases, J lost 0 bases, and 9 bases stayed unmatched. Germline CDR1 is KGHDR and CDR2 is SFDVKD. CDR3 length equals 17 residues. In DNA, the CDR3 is TGTGCCACCAGTCCGAACCCGGGACAGGGGATGAACACTGAAGCTTTCTTT. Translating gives CATSPNPGQGMNTEAFF.

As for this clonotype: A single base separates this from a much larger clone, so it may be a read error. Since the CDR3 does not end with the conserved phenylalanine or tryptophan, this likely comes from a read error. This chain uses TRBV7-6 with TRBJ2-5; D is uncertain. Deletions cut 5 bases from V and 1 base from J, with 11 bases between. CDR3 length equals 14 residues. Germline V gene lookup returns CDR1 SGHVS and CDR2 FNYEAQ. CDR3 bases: TGTGCCAGCAGCAGGGTAGATTTCCAAGAGACCCAGTACTAC. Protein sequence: CASSRVDFQETQYY.

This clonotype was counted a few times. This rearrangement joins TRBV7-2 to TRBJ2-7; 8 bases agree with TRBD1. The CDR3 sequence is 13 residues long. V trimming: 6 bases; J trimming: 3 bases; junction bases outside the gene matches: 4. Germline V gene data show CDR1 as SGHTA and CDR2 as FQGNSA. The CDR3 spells CASRRQGSYEQYF. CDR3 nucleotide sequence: TGTGCCAGCAGGCGACAGGGGAGCTACGAGCAGTACTTC.

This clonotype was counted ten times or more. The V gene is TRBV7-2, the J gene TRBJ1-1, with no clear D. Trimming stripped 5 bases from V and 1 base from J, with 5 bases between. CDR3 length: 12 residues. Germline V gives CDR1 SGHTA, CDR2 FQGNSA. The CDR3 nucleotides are TGTGCCAGCAGCCTCTGGAACACTGAAGCTTTCTTT. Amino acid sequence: CASSLWNTEAFF.

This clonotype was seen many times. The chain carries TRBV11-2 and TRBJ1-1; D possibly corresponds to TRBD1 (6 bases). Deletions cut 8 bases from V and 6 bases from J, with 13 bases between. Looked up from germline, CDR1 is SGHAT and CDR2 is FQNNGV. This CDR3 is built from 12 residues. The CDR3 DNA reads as TGTGCCAGCTCAGCTCACAGGGCTGAAGCTTTCTTT. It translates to CASSAHRAEAFF.

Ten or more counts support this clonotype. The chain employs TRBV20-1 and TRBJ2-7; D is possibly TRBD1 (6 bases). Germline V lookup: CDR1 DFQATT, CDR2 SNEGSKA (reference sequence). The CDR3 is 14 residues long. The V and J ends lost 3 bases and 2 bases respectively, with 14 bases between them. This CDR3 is CSARSDRFTYEQYF. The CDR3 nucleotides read TGCAGTGCTAGGTCAGACAGGTTTACCTACGAGCAGTACTTC.

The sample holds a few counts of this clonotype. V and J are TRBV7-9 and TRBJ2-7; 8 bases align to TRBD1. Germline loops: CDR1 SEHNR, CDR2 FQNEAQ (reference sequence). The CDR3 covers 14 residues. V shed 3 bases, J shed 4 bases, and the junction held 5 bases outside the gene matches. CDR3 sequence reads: CASSFGDRLYEQYF. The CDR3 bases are TGTGCCAGCAGCTTCGGGGACAGGCTATACGAGCAGTACTTC.

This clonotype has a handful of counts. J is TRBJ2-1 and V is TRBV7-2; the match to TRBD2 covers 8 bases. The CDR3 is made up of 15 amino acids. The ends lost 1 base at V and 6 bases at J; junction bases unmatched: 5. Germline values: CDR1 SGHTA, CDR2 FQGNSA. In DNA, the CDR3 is TGTGCCAGCAGCTTAGGGGCGGGAGGTAGCAATGAGCAGTTCTTC. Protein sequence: CASSLGAGGSNEQFF.

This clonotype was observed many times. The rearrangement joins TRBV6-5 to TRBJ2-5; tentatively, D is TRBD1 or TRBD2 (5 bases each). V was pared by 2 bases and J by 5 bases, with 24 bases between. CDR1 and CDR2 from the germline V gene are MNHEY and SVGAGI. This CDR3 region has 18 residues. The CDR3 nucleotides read TGTGCCAGCAGTTACATCCACCACCCGGGGCGCTTAGGGGAGACCCAGTACTTC. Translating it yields CASSYIHHPGRLGETQYF.

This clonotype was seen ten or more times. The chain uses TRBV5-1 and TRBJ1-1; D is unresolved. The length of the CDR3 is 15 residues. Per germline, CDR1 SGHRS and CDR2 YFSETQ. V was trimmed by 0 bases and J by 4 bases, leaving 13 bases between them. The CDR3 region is CASSLDPGVVTEAFF. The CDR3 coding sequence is TGCGCCAGCAGCTTGGATCCGGGCGTAGTCACTGAAGCTTTCTTT.

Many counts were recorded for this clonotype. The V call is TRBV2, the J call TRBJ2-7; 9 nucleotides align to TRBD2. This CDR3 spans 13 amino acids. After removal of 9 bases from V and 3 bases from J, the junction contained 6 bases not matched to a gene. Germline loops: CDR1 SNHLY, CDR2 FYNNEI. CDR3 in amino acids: CASRTSENYEQYF. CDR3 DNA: TGTGCCAGTAGGACTAGCGAAAACTACGAGCAGTACTTC. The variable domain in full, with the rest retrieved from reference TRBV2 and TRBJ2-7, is EPEVTQTPSHQVTQMGQEVILRCVPISNHLYFYWYRQILGQKVEFLVSFYNNEISEKSEIFDDQFSVERPDGSNFTLKIRSTKLEDSAMYFCASRTSENYEQYFGPGTRLTVT.

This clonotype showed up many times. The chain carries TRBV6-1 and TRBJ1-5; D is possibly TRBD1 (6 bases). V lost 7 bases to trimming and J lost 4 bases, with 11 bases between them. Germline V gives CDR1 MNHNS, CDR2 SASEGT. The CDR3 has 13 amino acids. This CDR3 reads CASTGGWNQPQHF. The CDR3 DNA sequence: TGTGCCAGCACTGGGGGCTGGAATCAGCCCCAGCATTTT.

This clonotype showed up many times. DNA of the CDR3: TGTGCCAGCAGCAAAGAGGGCGCAGATACGCAGTATTTT. Encoded protein: CASSKEGADTQYF. The chain carries TRBV21-1 and TRBJ2-3. TRBV21-1 is flagged as a pseudogene. This CDR3 region has 13 residues.

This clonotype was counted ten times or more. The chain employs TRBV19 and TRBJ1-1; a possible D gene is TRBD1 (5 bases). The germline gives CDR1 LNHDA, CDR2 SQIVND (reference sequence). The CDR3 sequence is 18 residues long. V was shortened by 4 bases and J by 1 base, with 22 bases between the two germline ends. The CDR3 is CASSRLGVEGRRNTEAFF. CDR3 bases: TGTGCCAGTAGTAGACTAGGGGTGGAGGGAAGACGGAACACTGAAGCTTTCTTT. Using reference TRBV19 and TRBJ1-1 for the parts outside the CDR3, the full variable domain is DGGITQSPKYLFRKEGQNVTLSCEQNLNHDAMYWYRQDPGQGLRLIYYSQIVNDFQKGDIAEGYSVSREKKESFPLTVTSAQKNPTAFYLCASSRLGVEGRRNTEAFFGQGTRLTVV.

The CDR3 is CSARDGGGEDGQYF. The CDR3 coding sequence is TGCAGTGCTAGAGATGGGGGGGGAGAGGATGGGCAGTACTTC. The V and J genes are TRBV20-1 and TRBJ2-7, with 7 positions matching TRBD2. Per the germline V gene, CDR1 is DFQATT and CDR2 is SNEGSKA (reference sequence). This CDR3 comprises 14 residues. The V and J ends lost 0 bases and 9 bases, in that order; junction bases with no gene match: 11.

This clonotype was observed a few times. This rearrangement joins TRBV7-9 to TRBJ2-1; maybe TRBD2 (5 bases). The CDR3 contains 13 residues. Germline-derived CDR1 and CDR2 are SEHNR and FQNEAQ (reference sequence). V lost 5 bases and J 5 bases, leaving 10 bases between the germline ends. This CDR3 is CASSPTGNNEQFF. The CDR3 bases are TGTGCCAGCAGCCCCACGGGAAACAATGAGCAGTTCTTC.

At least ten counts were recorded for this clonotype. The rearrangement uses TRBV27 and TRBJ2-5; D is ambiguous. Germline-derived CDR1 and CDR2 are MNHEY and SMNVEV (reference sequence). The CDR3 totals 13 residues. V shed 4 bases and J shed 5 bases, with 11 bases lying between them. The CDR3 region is CASSSWAHETQYF. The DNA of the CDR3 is TGTGCCAGCAGTTCCTGGGCCCACGAGACCCAGTACTTC.

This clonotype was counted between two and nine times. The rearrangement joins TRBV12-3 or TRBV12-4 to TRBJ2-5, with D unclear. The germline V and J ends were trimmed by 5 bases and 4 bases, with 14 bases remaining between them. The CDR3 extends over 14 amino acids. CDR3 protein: CASSPILRIETQYF. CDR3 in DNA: TGTGCCAGCAGTCCCATTCTGAGGATAGAGACCCAGTACTTC.

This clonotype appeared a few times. In nucleotides, the CDR3 is TGTGCCAGCAGCCCGAGGACTAGTACCTACGAGCAGTACTTC. Its protein is CASSPRTSTYEQYF. This chain connects TRBV7-2 to TRBJ2-7; TRBD2 matches at 7 bases. Germline V gene sequence: CDR1 SGHTA, CDR2 FQGNSA. With 5 bases clipped from V and 2 bases from J, the junction kept 6 bases outside the gene matches. There are 14 residues in the CDR3.

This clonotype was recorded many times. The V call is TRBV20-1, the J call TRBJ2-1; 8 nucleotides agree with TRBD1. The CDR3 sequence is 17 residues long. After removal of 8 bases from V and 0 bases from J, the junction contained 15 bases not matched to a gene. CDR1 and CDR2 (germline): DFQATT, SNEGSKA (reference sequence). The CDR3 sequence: CSIPRDRNFRSYNEQFF. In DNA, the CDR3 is TGCAGTATTCCGAGGGACAGGAATTTTCGCTCCTACAATGAGCAGTTCTTC.

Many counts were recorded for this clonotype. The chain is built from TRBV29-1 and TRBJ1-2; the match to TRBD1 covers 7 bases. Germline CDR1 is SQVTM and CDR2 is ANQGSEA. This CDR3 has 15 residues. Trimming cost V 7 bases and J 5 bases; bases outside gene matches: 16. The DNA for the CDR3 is TGCAGCGCCCTCGGGGGGGCCGGGACAGCTTATGGCTACACCTTC. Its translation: CSALGGAGTAYGYTF.

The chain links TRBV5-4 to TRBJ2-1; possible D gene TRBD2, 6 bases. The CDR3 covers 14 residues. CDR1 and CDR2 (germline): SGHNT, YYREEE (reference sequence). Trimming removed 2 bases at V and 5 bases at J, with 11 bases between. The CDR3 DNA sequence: TGTGCCAGCAGCTTAAGAGGCGGGGACAATGAGCAGTTCTTC. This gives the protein CASSLRGGDNEQFF.